Detailed here is one TCR beta chain. This sample stems from a study of T cell responses to AZD1222 COVID-19 vaccine. TCRdb's table, derived via immunoSEQ multiplex PCR, lists solely in-frame clones and lacks some. The sample holds 100,000 or so clones, almost 85% seen once. CDR3 size: 13 residues. The V end was cut by 0 bases, the J end by 9 bases, with 11 bases between. Looked up from germline, CDR1 is SGHNT and CDR2 is YENEEA. The source is an adult in good health. The J gene is TRBJ1-1, the V gene TRBV11-3; no clear D. The source material was peripheral blood, sampled on day 0 of AZD1222 vaccination. This CDR3 is CASSLERGWKAFF. CDR3 nucleotide sequence: TGTGCCAGCAGCTTAGAGCGAGGTTGGAAAGCTTTCTTT.